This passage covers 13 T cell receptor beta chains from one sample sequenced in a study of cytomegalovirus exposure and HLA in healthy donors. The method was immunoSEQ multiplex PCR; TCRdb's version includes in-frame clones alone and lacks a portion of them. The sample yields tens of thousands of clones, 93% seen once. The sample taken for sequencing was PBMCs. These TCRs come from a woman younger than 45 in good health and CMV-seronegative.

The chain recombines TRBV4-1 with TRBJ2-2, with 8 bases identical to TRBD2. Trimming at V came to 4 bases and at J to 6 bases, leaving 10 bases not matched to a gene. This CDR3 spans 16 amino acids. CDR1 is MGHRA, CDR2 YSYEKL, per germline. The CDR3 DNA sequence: TGCGCCAGCAGCCGGGCTCAAGCGGGAGCTTCCGGGGAGCTGTTTTTT. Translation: CASSRAQAGASGELFF.

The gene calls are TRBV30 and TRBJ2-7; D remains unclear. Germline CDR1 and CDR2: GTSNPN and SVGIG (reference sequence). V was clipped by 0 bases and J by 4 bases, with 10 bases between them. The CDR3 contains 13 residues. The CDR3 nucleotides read TGTGCCTGGAGTGTCGACATCTTTTACGAGCAGTACTTC. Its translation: CAWSVDIFYEQYF.

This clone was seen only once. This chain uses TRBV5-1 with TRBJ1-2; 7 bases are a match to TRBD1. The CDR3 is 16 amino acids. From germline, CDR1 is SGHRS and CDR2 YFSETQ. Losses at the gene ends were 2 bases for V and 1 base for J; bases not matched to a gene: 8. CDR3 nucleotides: TGCGCCAGCAGCTTTTACTCGACAGGGATTAACTATGGCTACACCTTC. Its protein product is CASSFYSTGINYGYTF. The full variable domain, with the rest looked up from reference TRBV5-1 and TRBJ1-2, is KAGVTQTPRYLIKTRGQQVTLSCSPISGHRSVSWYQQTPGQGLQFLFEYFSETQRNKGNFPGRFSGRQFSNSRSEMNVSTLELGDSALYLCASSFYSTGINYGYTFGSGTRLTVV.

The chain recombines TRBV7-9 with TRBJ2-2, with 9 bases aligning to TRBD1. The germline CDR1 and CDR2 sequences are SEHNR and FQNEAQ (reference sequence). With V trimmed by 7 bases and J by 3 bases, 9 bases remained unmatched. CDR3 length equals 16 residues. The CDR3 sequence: CASTNRDRVDTGELFF. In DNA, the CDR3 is TGTGCCAGCACGAACCGGGACAGGGTTGACACCGGGGAGCTGTTTTTT.

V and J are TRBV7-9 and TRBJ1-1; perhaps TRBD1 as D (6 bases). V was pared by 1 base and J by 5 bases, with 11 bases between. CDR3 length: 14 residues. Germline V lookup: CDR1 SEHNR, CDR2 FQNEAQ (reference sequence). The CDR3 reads CASSLVQGETEAFF. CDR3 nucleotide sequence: TGTGCCAGCAGCTTAGTACAGGGCGAAACTGAAGCTTTCTTT.

In nucleotides, the CDR3 is TGTGCCAGCAGCAAAGGGGCCGACAGGGTTGCTCAGCCCCAGCATTTT. It yields the protein CASSKGADRVAQPQHF. V and J are TRBV21-1 and TRBJ1-5; the table gives TRBD1 as D, unverified against the DNA. TRBV21-1 is listed as a pseudogene. The CDR3 runs 16 residues.

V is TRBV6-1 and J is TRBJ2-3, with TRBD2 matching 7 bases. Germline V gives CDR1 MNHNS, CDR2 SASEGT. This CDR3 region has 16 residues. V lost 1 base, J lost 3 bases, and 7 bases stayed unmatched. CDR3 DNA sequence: TGTGCCAGCAGTGAAGGGGGAGGGTCCAGGACAGATACGCAGTATTTT. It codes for CASSEGGGSRTDTQYF.

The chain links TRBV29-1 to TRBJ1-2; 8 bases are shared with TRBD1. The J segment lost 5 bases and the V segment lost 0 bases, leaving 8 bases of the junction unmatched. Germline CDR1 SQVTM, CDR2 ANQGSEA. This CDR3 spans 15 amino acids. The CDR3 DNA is TGCAGCGTTGAAGATCTTGAGACAGGGGTTTATGGCTACACCTTC. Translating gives CSVEDLETGVYGYTF.

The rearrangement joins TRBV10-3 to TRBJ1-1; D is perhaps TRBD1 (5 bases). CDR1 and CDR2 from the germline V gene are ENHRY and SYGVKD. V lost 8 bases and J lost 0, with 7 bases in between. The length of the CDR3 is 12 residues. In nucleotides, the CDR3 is TGTGCCATCGGACAACTGAACACTGAAGCTTTCTTT. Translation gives CAIGQLNTEAFF.

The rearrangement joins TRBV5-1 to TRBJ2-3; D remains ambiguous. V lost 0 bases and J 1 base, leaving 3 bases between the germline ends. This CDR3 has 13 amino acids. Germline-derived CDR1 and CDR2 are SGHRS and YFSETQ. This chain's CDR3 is CASSLAGTDTQYF. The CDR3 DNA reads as TGCGCCAGCAGCTTGGCGGGCACAGATACGCAGTATTTT.

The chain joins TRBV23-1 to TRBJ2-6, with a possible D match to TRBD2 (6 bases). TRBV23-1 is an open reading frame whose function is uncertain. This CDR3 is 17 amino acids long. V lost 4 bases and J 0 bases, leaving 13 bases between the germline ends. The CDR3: CASSPRGPSSGANVLTF. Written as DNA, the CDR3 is TGCGCCAGCAGTCCGCGGGGACCTAGCTCTGGGGCCAACGTCCTGACTTTC.

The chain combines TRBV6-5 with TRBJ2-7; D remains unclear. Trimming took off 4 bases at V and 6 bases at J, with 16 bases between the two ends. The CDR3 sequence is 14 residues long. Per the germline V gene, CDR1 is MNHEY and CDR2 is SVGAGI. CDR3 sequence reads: CASSSDIIQPEQYF. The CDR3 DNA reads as TGTGCCAGCAGTTCCGACATCATACAGCCCGAGCAGTACTTC.

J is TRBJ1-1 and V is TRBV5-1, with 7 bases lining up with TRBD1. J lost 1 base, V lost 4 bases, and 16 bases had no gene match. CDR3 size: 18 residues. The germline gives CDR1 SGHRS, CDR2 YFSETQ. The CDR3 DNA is TGCGCCAGCAGCCGTAACGGAAACCCCACAGGGGAGAACACTGAAGCTTTCTTT. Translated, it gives CASSRNGNPTGENTEAFF.